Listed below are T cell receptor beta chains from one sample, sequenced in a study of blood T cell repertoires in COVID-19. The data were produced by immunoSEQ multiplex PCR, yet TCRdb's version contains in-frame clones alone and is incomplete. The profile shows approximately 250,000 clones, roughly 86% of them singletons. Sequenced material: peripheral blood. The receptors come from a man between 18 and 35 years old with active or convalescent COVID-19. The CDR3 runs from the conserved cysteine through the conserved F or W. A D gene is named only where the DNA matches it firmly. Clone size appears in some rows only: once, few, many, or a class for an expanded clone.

cdr3_aa: CASSGKGQTNTDTQYF
cdr3_nt: TGCGCCAGCAGCGGAAAGGGACAGACAAACACAGATACGCAGTATTTT
d_call: TRBD1
j_call: TRBJ2-3
clone_size: -
v_call: TRBV5-1

cdr3_aa: CASRTGEETQYF
cdr3_nt: TGTGCCAGCAGGACAGGGGAAGAGACCCAGTACTTC
d_call: -
j_call: TRBJ2-5
clone_size: -
v_call: TRBV21-1

cdr3_aa: CASSQVRSGAKNIQYF
cdr3_nt: TGTGCCAGCAGCCAAGTTCGCTCGGGGGCCAAAAACATTCAGTACTTC
d_call: -
j_call: TRBJ2-4
clone_size: -
v_call: TRBV4-2

cdr3_aa: CASSLSLTGELFF
cdr3_nt: TGTGCCAGCAGCTTGTCCCTCACCGGGGAGCTGTTTTTT
d_call: -
j_call: TRBJ2-2
clone_size: -
v_call: TRBV7-3

cdr3_aa: CASSRLGGDSYNEQFF
cdr3_nt: TGCGCCAGCAGCCGGCTGGGAGGGGACTCCTACAATGAGCAGTTCTTC
d_call: TRBD2
j_call: TRBJ2-1
clone_size: -
v_call: TRBV5-1

cdr3_aa: CSVEVWERVYGYTF
cdr3_nt: TGCAGCGTTGAAGTGTGGGAGAGGGTCTATGGCTACACCTTC
d_call: -
j_call: TRBJ1-2
clone_size: once
v_call: TRBV29-1

cdr3_aa: CASSQDRLGNTEAFF
cdr3_nt: TGTGCCAGCAGTCAAGACAGGTTGGGGAACACTGAAGCTTTCTTT
d_call: -
j_call: TRBJ1-1
clone_size: -
v_call: TRBV5-4

cdr3_aa: CASGGGGTLNSYEQYF
cdr3_nt: TGTGCCAGCGGTGGCGGGGGAACCTTGAACTCCTACGAGCAGTACTTC
d_call: TRBD2
j_call: TRBJ2-7
clone_size: -
v_call: TRBV9

cdr3_aa: CASSQTSGSQVGELFF
cdr3_nt: TGTGCCAGCTCCCAGACTAGCGGGAGTCAGGTCGGGGAGCTGTTTTTT
d_call: TRBD2
j_call: TRBJ2-2
clone_size: -
v_call: TRBV6-4

cdr3_aa: CATSDAGAGETGELFF
cdr3_nt: TGTGCCACCAGTGATGCGGGGGCGGGAGAAACCGGGGAGCTGTTTTTT
d_call: -
j_call: TRBJ2-2
clone_size: -
v_call: TRBV24-1

cdr3_aa: CASSFETGGGNTIYF
cdr3_nt: TGCGCCAGCAGTTTCGAGACAGGGGGTGGAAACACCATATATTTT
d_call: TRBD1
j_call: TRBJ1-3
clone_size: -
v_call: TRBV23-1

cdr3_aa: CASSHIRGYEQYF
cdr3_nt: TGTGCCAGCAGCCACATCAGGGGGTACGAGCAGTACTTC
d_call: TRBD1
j_call: TRBJ2-7
clone_size: -
v_call: TRBV5-6